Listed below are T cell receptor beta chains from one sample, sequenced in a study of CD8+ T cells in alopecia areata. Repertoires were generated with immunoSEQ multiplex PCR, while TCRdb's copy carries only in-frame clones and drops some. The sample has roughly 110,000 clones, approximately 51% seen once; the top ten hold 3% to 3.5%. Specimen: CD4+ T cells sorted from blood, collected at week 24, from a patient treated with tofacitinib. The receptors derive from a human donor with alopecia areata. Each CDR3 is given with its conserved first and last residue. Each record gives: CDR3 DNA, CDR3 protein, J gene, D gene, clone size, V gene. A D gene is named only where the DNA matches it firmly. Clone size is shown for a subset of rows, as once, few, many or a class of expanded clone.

TGCAGCGACTCCGGGACAGTTTACAATGAGCAGTTCTTC	CSDSGTVYNEQFF	TRBJ2-1	TRBD1	-	TRBV29-1
TGCGCCAGCAGTCAATCGTCGGGAAATGAGCAGTTCTTC	CASSQSSGNEQFF	TRBJ2-1	-	-	TRBV23-1
TGTGCCAGCTCACCGGGGGTGCTGGAGCCCCAGCATTTT	CASSPGVLEPQHF	TRBJ1-5	-	-	TRBV18
TGTGCCTGGAGCATAGCTCTTGATCAGCCCCAGCATTTT	CAWSIALDQPQHF	TRBJ1-5	-	few	TRBV30
TGTGCCAGCAGCTTTGACCGGAGTTATGGCTACACCTTC	CASSFDRSYGYTF	TRBJ1-2	-	few	TRBV7-2
TGTGCCAGCAGCTTTGGGACTGTCAATGAGCAGTTCTTC	CASSFGTVNEQFF	TRBJ2-1	-	-	TRBV7-9
TGTGCCATCAGTGAGCCCTCGGGGGTCCACGAGCAGTACTTC	CAISEPSGVHEQYF	TRBJ2-7	-	once	TRBV10-3
TGCGCCAGCAGCCTGTTTTGGGAACTGGGAGCCGGTGGCTACACCTTC	CASSLFWELGAGGYTF	TRBJ1-2	-	few	TRBV5-1
TGCAGCGTGTCTCAAGAGACCCAGTACTTC	CSVSQETQYF	TRBJ2-5	-	few	TRBV29-1
TGTGCCAGCGGTGGAACAGGGGGGAGGAATGAGCAGTTCTTC	CASGGTGGRNEQFF	TRBJ2-1	TRBD1	-	TRBV7-9
TGTGCCAGCAGCGTAGGGACAGCGAATGAAAAACTGTTTTTT	CASSVGTANEKLFF	TRBJ1-4	-	-	TRBV9
TGCGCCAGCAGCCAAGATGGGGGTACGGGAGGAGAGACCCAGTACTTC	CASSQDGGTGGETQYF	TRBJ2-5	TRBD2	-	TRBV4-1
TGTGCCATCAGCAGGACGGCGAACACTGAAGCTTTCTTT	CAISRTANTEAFF	TRBJ1-1	-	-	TRBV10-3
TGTGCCAGCAGCTACAAAGAGACCCAGTACTTC	CASSYKETQYF	TRBJ2-5	-	few	TRBV7-2
TGTGCCAGCAGCATCTACGAGGGGGGAAAGACGGTCTTC	CASSIYEGGKTVF	TRBJ2-1	-	-	TRBV7-2
TGTGCCAGCAGCGGCGCAGGGACGGAGGACTATGGCTACACCTTC	CASSGAGTEDYGYTF	TRBJ1-2	-	-	TRBV2
TGCAGCGTAGAAAGGGGGGACAGGGCTCGCCACGAGCAGTACTTC	CSVERGDRARHEQYF	TRBJ2-7	TRBD1	once	TRBV29-1
TGTGCCAGCAAACTCGGGGGGCTGGATAATTCACCCCTCCACTTT	CASKLGGLDNSPLHF	TRBJ1-6	-	few	TRBV6-5
TGCAGCGTTCGGGACAGGGGGAACTATGGCTACACCTTC	CSVRDRGNYGYTF	TRBJ1-2	TRBD1	-	TRBV29-1
TGCGCCAGCAGCTCCAGCGGGGGGAAACAAGAGACCCAGTACTTC	CASSSSGGKQETQYF	TRBJ2-5	TRBD2	-	TRBV5-1
TGCGCCAGCAGCTCGGGACAGGGAACCGGCGAGCAGTACTTC	CASSSGQGTGEQYF	TRBJ2-7	TRBD1	-	TRBV5-1
TGCAGCGTCGGATTTACAGATACGCAGTATTTT	CSVGFTDTQYF	TRBJ2-3	-	-	TRBV29-1
TGTGCCAGCAGTTTTCCCGGGACAGGGGCTGGCTACACCTTC	CASSFPGTGAGYTF	TRBJ1-2	TRBD1	-	TRBV25-1
TGCAGCGTTAGCGGGGGCAGCTCCTACGAGCAGTACTTC	CSVSGGSSYEQYF	TRBJ2-7	TRBD2	-	TRBV29-1
TGCAGCGTGTTACAGGGGGCCAATCAGCCCCAGCATTTT	CSVLQGANQPQHF	TRBJ1-5	TRBD1	-	TRBV29-1
TGTGCCAGCAGCTACGGGGTCCGGGGAGATGAGCAGTTCTTC	CASSYGVRGDEQFF	TRBJ2-1	-	-	TRBV6-5
TGTGCCAGCAGCCCATTAATTCCCCTGGCCAGGGCTGGGGCCAACGTCCTGACTTTC	CASSPLIPLARAGANVLTF	TRBJ2-6	-	few	TRBV11-2